The rows below give T cell receptor beta chains drawn from one sample of a study of cytomegalovirus exposure and HLA in healthy donors. Profiling relied on immunoSEQ multiplex PCR, and the TCRdb table lists in-frame clones only, not all of them. The sample carries 200,000 to 250,000 clones, 60% to 85% recorded once. Specimen: PBMCs. The receptors shown here come from a man aged 40-50 years in good health and CMV-seronegative. Each CDR3 is given with its conserved first and last residue. The D gene is left open where the match is weak. A clone size is listed for some rows: how often the clone was seen (once, few, many), or a class if it is expanded.

size,V,J,length,D,CDR3,DNA
once,TRBV28,TRBJ1-2,13,NA,CASSRGGKGGYTF,TGTGCCAGCAGTAGGGGGGGGAAGGGCGGCTACACCTTC
once,TRBV6-6,TRBJ1-5,15,TRBD1,CASRSGGLSNQPQHF,TGTGCCAGCAGGTCAGGGGGCTTGAGCAATCAGCCCCAGCATTTT
NA,TRBV5-6,TRBJ1-3,16,NA,CASSLYRGIFGNTIYF,TGTGCCAGCAGCTTGTACCGGGGGATCTTTGGAAACACCATATATTTT
NA,TRBV5-1,TRBJ1-1,14,NA,CASSLEGAPTEAFF,TGCGCCAGCAGCTTGGAAGGGGCGCCCACTGAAGCTTTCTTT
once,TRBV9,TRBJ2-1,16,NA,CASSPVGAQANNEQFF,TGTGCCAGCAGCCCAGTGGGGGCCCAGGCTAACAATGAGCAGTTCTTC
once,TRBV7-6,TRBJ2-7,14,NA,CASSLGGAFYEQYF,TGTGCCAGCAGCTTAGGTGGGGCATTCTACGAGCAGTACTTC
NA,TRBV15,TRBJ1-2,15,TRBD1,CATSRDVGGDTGYTF,TGTGCCACCAGCAGAGATGTAGGGGGCGATACGGGCTACACCTTC
NA,TRBV7-2,TRBJ1-4,13,NA,CASSLDSSEKLFF,TGTGCCAGCAGCCTAGACAGTAGTGAAAAACTGTTTTTT
few,TRBV10-3,TRBJ1-1,13,TRBD1,CAISGTGETEAFF,TGTGCCATCAGCGGGACAGGGGAAACTGAAGCTTTCTTT
NA,TRBV19,TRBJ2-1,15,TRBD2,CASSAGLAGYNEQFF,TGTGCCAGTAGTGCGGGACTAGCGGGCTACAATGAGCAGTTCTTC
NA,TRBV9,TRBJ2-2,16,NA,CASSVVRDLPGGELFF,TGTGCCAGCAGCGTAGTTAGGGACTTGCCAGGCGGGGAGCTGTTTTTT
NA,TRBV10-3,TRBJ2-7,15,TRBD1,CAISVGTGGAYEQYF,TGTGCCATCAGTGTAGGGACAGGGGGCGCTTACGAGCAGTACTTC
medium-sized,TRBV13,TRBJ2-1,16,TRBD1,CASSPGQGARDNEQFF,TGTGCCAGCAGCCCTGGACAGGGGGCAAGAGACAATGAGCAGTTCTTC
NA,TRBV5-6,TRBJ1-5,14,TRBD1,CASSYYRGGQPQHF,TGTGCCAGCAGCTATTACAGGGGCGGTCAGCCCCAGCATTTT
NA,TRBV7-8,TRBJ2-3,15,TRBD2,CASSSRGGHTDTQYF,TGTGCCAGCAGCTCACGGGGGGGACACACAGATACGCAGTATTTT
NA,TRBV5-6,TRBJ1-6,16,NA,CASSLRPLVSNSPLHF,TGTGCCAGCAGCTTGCGGCCACTAGTATCTAATTCACCCCTCCACTTT
NA,TRBV30,TRBJ1-5,15,NA,CAWSSEIWSNQPQHF,TGTGCCTGGAGTTCGGAGATTTGGAGCAATCAGCCCCAGCATTTT
NA,TRBV5-1,TRBJ2-1,16,TRBD2,CASSLGLAGSYNEQFF,TGCGCCAGCAGCTTGGGACTAGCGGGCTCCTACAATGAGCAGTTCTTC
NA,TRBV18,TRBJ2-1,15,TRBD1,CASSPGTGGRNEQFF,TGTGCCAGCTCACCCGGGACAGGGGGCCGGAATGAGCAGTTCTTC
once,TRBV19,TRBJ2-5,15,TRBD2,CASSIRGRASETQYF,TGTGCCAGTAGTATTCGCGGGAGGGCGTCAGAGACCCAGTACTTC
NA,TRBV7-9,TRBJ1-1,14,NA,CASSAYSQGTEAFF,TGTGCCAGCAGCGCGTACAGTCAAGGAACTGAAGCTTTCTTT
NA,TRBV11-1,TRBJ2-1,16,NA,CASSPGGTGLDNEQFF,TGTGCCAGCAGCCCGGGAGGGACAGGGTTGGACAATGAGCAGTTCTTC
NA,TRBV5-1,TRBJ1-2,15,NA,CASSLAIEDIYGYTF,TGCGCCAGCAGCTTGGCCATCGAAGACATCTATGGCTACACCTTC
NA,TRBV5-1,TRBJ2-3,15,TRBD2,CASSLVAGGTDTQYF,TGCGCCAGCAGCTTAGTAGCGGGAGGCACAGATACGCAGTATTTT
NA,TRBV9,TRBJ2-7,16,NA,CASSVRSERGAYEQYF,TGTGCCAGCAGCGTGAGATCGGAGAGAGGCGCCTACGAGCAGTACTTC
NA,TRBV28,TRBJ2-5,13,TRBD2,CASSLSGVETQYF,TGTGCCAGCAGTTTAAGCGGGGTGGAGACCCAGTACTTC
NA,TRBV7-9,TRBJ2-1,17,TRBD2,CASSLKAGVSSYNEQFF,TGTGCCAGCAGCTTAAAGGCGGGGGTAAGCTCCTACAATGAGCAGTTCTTC
few,TRBV4-1,TRBJ2-7,15,NA,CASSQDPGAAREQYF,TGCGCCAGCAGCCAAGACCCAGGGGCCGCCCGGGAGCAGTACTTC
NA,TRBV11-2,TRBJ1-1,16,NA,CASSTHLKAGMAEAFF,TGTGCCAGCAGCACCCACTTAAAGGCGGGGATGGCTGAAGCTTTCTTT
NA,TRBV7-9,TRBJ1-4,15,NA,CASSLDGGVGEKLFF,TGTGCCAGCAGCTTAGACGGGGGAGTGGGGGAAAAACTGTTTTTT
NA,TRBV9,TRBJ2-1,13,NA,CASSVDGGNEQFF,TGTGCCAGCAGCGTAGATGGGGGGAATGAGCAGTTCTTC
NA,TRBV9,TRBJ2-2,13,NA,CASSVAVIGELFF,TGTGCCAGCAGCGTGGCTGTAATCGGGGAGCTGTTTTTT
few,TRBV9,TRBJ2-3,16,TRBD1,CASSVFGTAGTDTQYF,TGTGCCAGCAGCGTATTCGGGACAGCCGGTACAGATACGCAGTATTTT
few,TRBV6-5,TRBJ2-7,13,NA,CASTRDIPYEQYF,TGTGCCAGCACCCGGGACATTCCCTACGAGCAGTACTTC
NA,TRBV18,TRBJ1-1,13,NA,CASSPPAGLGAFF,TGTGCCAGCTCACCACCCGCAGGACTCGGAGCTTTCTTT
NA,TRBV4-3,TRBJ2-3,15,NA,CASSHFTVGTDTQYF,TGCGCCAGCAGCCACTTTACAGTTGGCACAGATACGCAGTATTTT
once,TRBV30,TRBJ2-7,13,NA,CAWSVGADYEQYF,TGTGCCTGGAGTGTAGGAGCGGACTACGAGCAGTACTTC
NA,TRBV2,TRBJ1-2,14,NA,CASSGTGSYYGYTF,TGTGCCAGCAGCGGAACCGGGTCCTACTATGGCTACACCTTC
NA,TRBV28,TRBJ2-1,13,TRBD2,CATGSGTYNEQFF,TGTGCCACTGGGAGCGGGACCTACAATGAGCAGTTCTTC
NA,TRBV2,TRBJ2-1,16,NA,CASTLLRLVLGNEQFF,TGTGCCAGCACCCTCCTAAGGCTAGTTTTGGGCAATGAGCAGTTCTTC
NA,TRBV6-1,TRBJ1-5,15,NA,CASSEGPTANQPQHF,TGTGCCAGCAGTGAAGGCCCGACAGCTAATCAGCCCCAGCATTTT
NA,TRBV7-2,TRBJ2-1,15,NA,CASSLGTIVFNEQFF,TGTGCCAGCAGCTTAGGGACTATCGTCTTCAATGAGCAGTTCTTC
NA,TRBV5-6,TRBJ2-2,15,TRBD1,CASSPDRGRSGELFF,TGTGCCAGCAGCCCGGACAGGGGGCGGTCCGGGGAGCTGTTTTTT
NA,TRBV10-3,TRBJ2-3,12,NA,CAISDQGDTQYF,TGTGCCATCAGCGATCAGGGTGATACGCAGTATTTT
NA,TRBV18,TRBJ2-4,16,TRBD1,CASSLLQGAAKNIQYF,TGTGCCAGCTCACTGTTACAGGGGGCGGCCAAAAACATTCAGTACTTC
once,TRBV4-1,TRBJ2-1,17,TRBD2,CASSQDGGGRAYNEQFF,TGCGCCAGCAGCCAAGATGGGGGGGGGAGGGCTTACAATGAGCAGTTCTTC
NA,TRBV4-1,TRBJ1-6,13,NA,CASTPTSYSPLHF,TGCGCCAGCACTCCTACGTCCTATTCACCCCTCCACTTT
NA,TRBV9,TRBJ1-1,17,TRBD1,CASSDSFQGGKSTEAFF,TGTGCCAGCAGCGATAGCTTCCAAGGGGGCAAAAGCACTGAAGCTTTCTTT
NA,TRBV11-2,TRBJ2-1,16,NA,CASSLGPAGASNEQFF,TGTGCCAGCAGCTTAGGGCCCGCGGGGGCGTCGAATGAGCAGTTCTTC
few,TRBV7-8,TRBJ2-6,17,NA,CASSLARLGAGANVLTF,TGTGCCAGCAGCTTAGCGCGCTTAGGGGCTGGGGCCAACGTCCTGACTTTC
NA,TRBV6-5,TRBJ2-1,16,TRBD1,CASSYMPGQGHNEQFF,TGTGCCAGCAGTTATATGCCGGGACAGGGTCACAATGAGCAGTTCTTC
few,TRBV14,TRBJ2-1,15,TRBD2,CATSVIIAGSHEQFF,TGTGCCACCAGTGTTATAATAGCGGGGAGCCATGAGCAGTTCTTC
NA,TRBV27,TRBJ2-7,12,TRBD1,CASSSTGFEQYF,TGTGCCAGCAGTTCGACAGGGTTCGAGCAGTACTTC
NA,TRBV29-1,TRBJ1-5,13,NA,CSVSDGDNQPQHF,TGCAGCGTATCCGACGGGGACAATCAGCCCCAGCATTTT